The 26 T cell receptor beta chains reported below all come from one sample, sequenced in a study of CD8+ T cells in alopecia areata (dated by TCRdb to the late 2010s). Library preparation employed the immunoSEQ multiplex PCR assay. For TCR sequencing, RNA was extracted from every sample and reverse transcribed into cDNA to serve as template. The source is immuneACCESS, and TCRdb retained only in-frame sequences with V and J called. Part of the clones is not carried over; for the studies checked, unresolved V genes explain less than half of this, and the remainder is unexplained. The sample table holds 150,000 or so clones, of which roughly 44% were seen once. 6.5% to 7.5% of the sample comes from the top ten. Sequencing was performed on CD4+ T cells sorted from blood. Source of these receptors: a human donor with alopecia areata.

The J gene is TRBJ2-2, the V gene TRBV5-1, with D tentatively TRBD1 or TRBD2 (5 bases each). Germline V gene data show CDR1 as SGHRS and CDR2 as YFSETQ. The V and J ends lost 5 bases and 2 bases respectively, with 10 bases between them. This CDR3 is built from 14 residues. CDR3: CASSWGINTGELFF. The DNA of the CDR3 is TGCGCCAGCAGTTGGGGGATTAACACCGGGGAGCTGTTTTTT.

This clone was counted between two and nine times. The chain is built from TRBV30 and TRBJ2-1, with D perhaps matching TRBD1 (6 bases). The ends were cut back, 2 bases at V and 12 bases at J, with 17 bases in the middle. CDR1 GTSNPN and CDR2 SVGIG come from the germline V gene (reference sequence). CDR3 length: 13 residues. CDR3 DNA sequence: TGTGCCTGGAGTCAACAGGGCAGCCCGAGGCAGTTCTTC. Protein: CAWSQQGSPRQFF.

The chain recombines TRBV5-1 with TRBJ2-3; tentatively, D is TRBD1 (6 bases). CDR3 length equals 13 residues. CDR1 and CDR2 from the germline V gene are SGHRS and YFSETQ. V was trimmed by 0 bases and J by 10 bases, leaving 12 bases between them. The CDR3 DNA sequence: TGCGCCAGCAGCTTGGAAGGACAGCGCGCGCAGTATTTT. As protein: CASSLEGQRAQYF.

The chain carries TRBV25-1 and TRBJ2-1; 8 bases are shared with TRBD1. The V gene end was trimmed by 7 bases and the J gene end by 9 bases; junction bases not matched to a gene: 20. CDR1 MGHDK and CDR2 SYGVNS come from the germline V gene. This CDR3 has 17 amino acids. This CDR3 is CASTPTGTGRWGREQFF. DNA of the CDR3: TGTGCCAGCACCCCAACCGGGACAGGCCGGTGGGGACGTGAGCAGTTCTTC. The whole variable domain, filled in from reference TRBV25-1 and TRBJ2-1, reads EADIYQTPRYLVIGTGKKITLECSQTMGHDKMYWYQQDPGMELHLIHYSYGVNSTEKGDLSSESTVSRIRTEHFPLTLESARPSHTSQYLCASTPTGTGRWGREQFFGPGTRLTVL.

This clone has just a few counts. This chain uses TRBV27 with TRBJ2-7; 10 nucleotides match TRBD1. The CDR3 is 14 residues long. Germline V gene lookup returns CDR1 MNHEY and CDR2 SMNVEV (reference sequence). V dropped 6 bases and J dropped 0; count of bases not matched to a gene: 2. As DNA, the CDR3 is TGTGCCAGCAGAAGGGACAGGGGCTCCTACGAGCAGTACTTC. It encodes CASRRDRGSYEQYF.

The chain recombines TRBV29-1 with TRBJ1-1; D is uncertain. V lost 1 base and J lost 1, with 10 bases in between. In germline, CDR1 is SQVTM, CDR2 ANQGSEA. This CDR3 is built from 14 residues. The CDR3 DNA is TGCAGCGTTGAAGGAGGAACACGGAACACTGAAGCTTTCTTT. This gives the protein CSVEGGTRNTEAFF.

This clone showed up just a few times. V and J are TRBV5-1 and TRBJ2-7; D is perhaps TRBD1 (5 bases). The germline CDR1 and CDR2 sequences are SGHRS and YFSETQ. The V and J ends lost 4 bases and 0 bases respectively, with 17 bases between them. This CDR3 contains 16 residues. The CDR3 coding sequence is TGCGCCAGCAGCGCTGGGATCAGGGTCCCCTCCTACGAGCAGTACTTC. Residues: CASSAGIRVPSYEQYF.

This rearrangement joins TRBV4-2 to TRBJ1-3; D unresolved. The germline gives CDR1 LGHNA, CDR2 YNFKEQ. There are 16 residues in the CDR3. Deletions cut 2 bases from V and 0 bases from J, with 11 bases between. This CDR3 reads CASSQSVSYSGNTIYF. The CDR3 DNA sequence: TGTGCCAGCAGCCAATCCGTCAGCTACTCTGGAAACACCATATATTTT.

In its sample, this clone was seen a few times. This chain uses TRBV5-8 with TRBJ1-1, with D maybe TRBD1 (6 bases). The CDR3 runs 14 residues. Deletions cut 1 base from V and 4 bases from J, with 11 bases between. Per germline, CDR1 SGHTS and CDR2 YDEGEE. Here the CDR3 reads CASSLIRGSTEAFF. As DNA, the CDR3 is TGTGCCAGCAGCTTGATAAGGGGGAGCACTGAAGCTTTCTTT. Supplemented by reference TRBV5-8 and TRBJ1-1, the full variable domain reads EAGVTQSPTHLIKTRGQQATLRCSPISGHTSVYWYQQALGLGLQFLLWYDEGEERNRGNFPPRFSGRQFPNYSSELNVNALELEDSALYLCASSLIRGSTEAFFGQGTRLTVV.

The rearrangement joins TRBV5-1 to TRBJ1-2; possible D gene TRBD1, 6 bases. The CDR3 spans 15 residues. Germline values: CDR1 SGHRS, CDR2 YFSETQ. Trimming took off 2 bases at V and 5 bases at J, with 16 bases between the two ends. The CDR3 sequence: CASSLAAGVRYGYTF. CDR3 nucleotide sequence: TGCGCCAGCAGCTTAGCCGCAGGGGTCAGATATGGCTACACCTTC.

The CDR3 region has the DNA TGTGCCAGCAGCGTCGGGGGGACGGTGGGGACTGAAGCTTTCTTT. Amino acids: CASSVGGTVGTEAFF. The J gene is TRBJ1-1, the V gene TRBV9, with D maybe TRBD1 (5 bases). V lost 2 bases and J lost 5, with 16 bases in between. The germline V gene encodes CDR1 SGDLS and CDR2 YYNGEE. The CDR3 loop spans 15 amino acids.

The J gene is TRBJ2-5, the V gene TRBV5-4; 11 bases match TRBD2. J gave up 4 bases and V 4 bases, and 6 bases lay outside the gene matches. The CDR3 is 15 residues long. CDR1 and CDR2 (germline): SGHNT, YYREEE (reference sequence). The CDR3 bases are TGTGCCAGCAGCGTCGGACTAGCGGGTGGAGAGACCCAGTACTTC. Protein product: CASSVGLAGGETQYF. Full variable domain (remainder filled in from reference TRBV5-4 and TRBJ2-5): ETGVTQSPTHLIKTRGQQVTLRCSSQSGHNTVSWYQQALGQGPQFIFQYYREEENGRGNFPPRFSGLQFPNYSSELNVNALELDDSALYLCASSVGLAGGETQYFGPGTRLLVL.

The table lists this clone with a few counts. The rearrangement joins TRBV2 to TRBJ2-5; tentatively, D is TRBD2 (6 bases). Trimming took 11 bases from V and 5 from J, leaving 18 bases between them. This CDR3 is 13 amino acids long. The germline gives CDR1 SNHLY, CDR2 FYNNEI. CDR3 in amino acids: CASRGITVETQYF. CDR3 nucleotide sequence: TGTGCCTCCCGGGGGATAACGGTGGAGACCCAGTACTTC. Drawing the rest from reference TRBV2 and TRBJ2-5, the complete variable domain is EPEVTQTPSHQVTQMGQEVILRCVPISNHLYFYWYRQILGQKVEFLVSFYNNEISEKSEIFDDQFSVERPDGSNFTLKIRSTKLEDSAMYFCASRGITVETQYFGPGTRLLVL.

This clone showed up just a few times. V usage is TRBV4-1 and J usage is TRBJ2-1; D uncertain. CDR1 is MGHRA, CDR2 YSYEKL, per germline. V dropped 0 bases and J dropped 0 bases, with 9 bases sitting between them. The CDR3 extends over 16 amino acids. CDR3 amino acids: CASSQDEWSSYNEQFF. In DNA form, the CDR3 reads TGCGCCAGCAGCCAAGACGAATGGAGCTCCTACAATGAGCAGTTCTTC.

The J gene is TRBJ1-2, the V gene TRBV4-1; D gene unclear. The germline V gene encodes CDR1 MGHRA and CDR2 YSYEKL. V was shortened by 3 bases and J by 4 bases, with 9 bases between the two germline ends. CDR3 length: 13 amino acids. The CDR3: CASSQLAFYGYTF. In DNA form, the CDR3 reads TGCGCCAGCAGCCAGTTAGCCTTCTATGGCTACACCTTC.

The chain combines TRBV28 with TRBJ2-7; D gene unclear. Germline V lookup: CDR1 MDHEN, CDR2 SYDVKM. V was clipped by 5 bases and J by 2 bases, with 10 bases between them. CDR3 length: 13 amino acids. CDR3 bases: TGTGCCAGCAGTCCCATTAGAGCCTACGAGCAGTACTTC. Amino acid sequence: CASSPIRAYEQYF.

The chain carries TRBV2 and TRBJ2-1; 10 nucleotides align to TRBD2. After removal of 1 base from V and 6 bases from J, the junction contained 3 bases not matched to a gene. The CDR3 runs 15 residues. Germline lookup yields CDR1 SNHLY and CDR2 FYNNEI. For the CDR3, the DNA is TGTGCCAGCAGTGAAGAAGCGGGAGGGCTCAATGAGCAGTTCTTC. Translation gives CASSEEAGGLNEQFF. Based on the CDR3 plus reference TRBV2 and TRBJ2-1, the full variable domain is EPEVTQTPSHQVTQMGQEVILRCVPISNHLYFYWYRQILGQKVEFLVSFYNNEISEKSEIFDDQFSVERPDGSNFTLKIRSTKLEDSAMYFCASSEEAGGLNEQFFGPGTRLTVL.

Turning to this clone: This same CDR3 is encoded by further DNA sequences in the sample. This chain connects TRBV18 to TRBJ2-5; D is unresolved. Germline CDR1 and CDR2: KGHSH and LQKENI. The germline V and J ends were trimmed by 3 bases and 3 bases, with 8 bases remaining between them. There are 13 residues in the CDR3. In DNA, the CDR3 is TGTGCCAGCTCACCGCCTGGGGAAGAGACCCAGTACTTC. Its translation: CASSPPGEETQYF.

The V gene is TRBV2, the J gene TRBJ2-5; a possible D gene is TRBD2 (5 bases). V lost 3 bases to trimming and J lost 5 bases, with 10 bases between them. Germline assignment: CDR1 SNHLY and CDR2 FYNNEI. The CDR3 has 13 amino acids. The CDR3 sequence is CASSDLGEETQYF. Here the CDR3 DNA reads TGTGCCAGCAGTGATCTCGGGGAGGAGACCCAGTACTTC.

This clone appeared a single time. This rearrangement joins TRBV11-1 to TRBJ2-5, with D hard to call. Germline values: CDR1 SGHAT, CDR2 FQDESV (reference sequence). V lost 3 bases and J lost 1, with 6 bases in between. The CDR3 sequence is 13 residues long. The CDR3 here is CASSFTTQETQYF. The DNA of the CDR3 is TGTGCCAGCAGCTTCACTACCCAAGAGACCCAGTACTTC.

The chain carries TRBV6-6 and TRBJ2-7, with D perhaps matching TRBD2 (5 bases). The CDR3 contains 13 residues. Germline V lookup: CDR1 MNHNY, CDR2 SVGAGI (reference sequence). With 8 bases removed from V and 2 bases from J, the gap between germline ends came to 13 bases. CDR3: CASGREGPYEQYF. The CDR3 DNA is TGTGCCAGCGGCCGGGAAGGTCCCTACGAGCAGTACTTC.

The chain joins TRBV7-8 to TRBJ2-6; tentatively, D is TRBD1 or TRBD2 (5 bases each). The V gene lost 1 base and the J gene lost 3 bases, with 7 bases spanning the gap. CDR1 is SGHVS and CDR2 is FQNEAQ in the germline V gene. There are 15 residues in the CDR3. This CDR3 reads CASSLGGYGANVLTF. As DNA, the CDR3 is TGTGCCAGCAGCTTAGGGGGGTATGGGGCCAACGTCCTGACTTTC.

This clone was seen more than once but under ten times. This chain uses TRBV19 with TRBJ2-1; possibly TRBD1 for D (6 bases). Germline assignment: CDR1 LNHDA and CDR2 SQIVND (reference sequence). This CDR3 has 13 residues. V lost 5 bases, J lost 4 bases, and 9 bases lay in between. CDR3 residues: CASSGDRYNEQFF. The DNA for the CDR3 is TGTGCCAGTAGTGGCGACAGGTACAATGAGCAGTTCTTC. Together with reference TRBV19 and TRBJ2-1, the CDR3 gives the full variable domain: DGGITQSPKYLFRKEGQNVTLSCEQNLNHDAMYWYRQDPGQGLRLIYYSQIVNDFQKGDIAEGYSVSREKKESFPLTVTSAQKNPTAFYLCASSGDRYNEQFFGPGTRLTVL.

This chain links TRBV29-1 with TRBJ2-1; 8 bases fit TRBD2. CDR3 length: 12 residues. Trimming at V came to 8 bases and at J to 7 bases, leaving 7 bases not matched to a gene. From germline, CDR1 is SQVTM and CDR2 ANQGSEA. The CDR3 bases are TGCAGCTTTACAGCGGGAGTTAATGAGCAGTTCTTC. It encodes CSFTAGVNEQFF.

V gene TRBV5-4 combines with J gene TRBJ2-3, with 7 bases lining up with TRBD1. The CDR3 loop spans 13 amino acids. Germline values: CDR1 SGHNT, CDR2 YYREEE (reference sequence). V lost 6 bases to trimming and J lost 6 bases; unmatched junction nucleotides: 7. The CDR3 spells CASKLPTGDTQYF. Here the CDR3 DNA reads TGTGCCAGCAAACTCCCGACAGGGGATACGCAGTATTTT.

The sample holds a few counts of this clone. The V call is TRBV30, the J call TRBJ2-1, with D possibly being TRBD2 (5 bases). CDR3 length: 12 amino acids. The germline CDR1 and CDR2 sequences are GTSNPN and SVGIG (reference sequence). Trimming removed 5 bases at V and 9 bases at J, with 14 bases between. Here the CDR3 DNA reads TGTGCCTGGGGACTCGGAGCGCCTGAGCAGTTCTTC. As protein: CAWGLGAPEQFF.